This T cell receptor beta chain was profiled in a study of control samples from healthy donors and cancer patients. Assay used: immunoSEQ multiplex PCR; TCRdb lists only in-frame clones, some missing. This table holds some 150,000 clones, approximately 91% found once. Per the germline V gene, CDR1 is MNHNS and CDR2 is SASEGT. J gave up 5 bases and V 4 bases, and 10 bases lay outside the gene matches. The length of the CDR3 is 18 residues. The TCR sequence derives from a man aged 25 to 40 in good health. The chain is built from TRBV6-1 and TRBJ2-3; 15 nucleotides agree with TRBD2. Specimen: blood. DNA of the CDR3: TGTGCCAGCAGTGGGGTCGGACTAGCGGGGGGGCAAGGAGATACGCAGTATTTT. The encoded protein is CASSGVGLAGGQGDTQYF.